Sequencing of this T cell receptor (beta chain) was carried out in a study of lymphopenia after photon versus proton radiotherapy (dated by TCRdb to the late 2010s). Concerning the study at large: Photon and proton radiation therapy were compared by the study for their immunological effects in patients with gastrointestinal tumors who developed high-grade lymphopenia. A cohort of about 20 patients with gastrointestinal tumors who received either photon or proton therapy and subsequently developed lymphopenia was included. The goal of the study was to describe how the two radiation modalities differ in their effects on the immune system.

In this sample, this clone turned up once. There is no known antigen for this receptor. Base-call qualities are not available, and no considerably larger clone is one nucleotide away. Library preparation was by the immunoSEQ multiplex PCR assay. Deep sequencing of rearranged TCR beta loci, alongside multiparametric flow cytometry, was used to profile T cell repertoires. The table comes from immuneACCESS by way of TCRdb, which keeps in-frame sequences with V and J called. Part of the clones is missing from these tables; in studies checked, under half for an unresolved V gene and the rest for unknown reasons. The sample table lists 68,000 or so clones, about nine tenths of them with a count of one. The ten most abundant clones make up about 3.1% of the sample. The CDR3 spans 16 residues, from the cysteine through the phenylalanine. The read is trimmed to its CDR3 DNA, 48 bases read in frame from base 1. The junction shows trimming of 4 bases on V and 0 bases on J, plus 13 bases between the germline ends. The CDR1 and CDR2 encoded by the germline V gene are KGHSH and LQKENI.

Results the study describes overall, beyond this receptor: After the lymphocyte count nadir, repertoires from photon-treated patients showed oligoclonal expansion, particularly of CD8+ Temra cells, and this expansion drove the decline in diversity. Across the cohort, among patients who died, a greater drop in TCR diversity after the nadir was inversely correlated with overall survival time. During treatment, patients who received photon therapy lost naive T cells and TCR diversity and gained effector/memory populations, whereas patients who received proton therapy remained relatively stable. The survival association was examined only in patients who died, and the authors described better survival with proton therapy as a possibility, not as a demonstrated result.

The receptor's source is a woman in her 70s with pancreatic cancer. Sequencing was performed on peripheral blood, taken from a patient treated with photon-based radiotherapy. The chain employs TRBV18 and TRBJ1-3; no D gene call is confident. Here is the DNA: TGTGCCAGCTCACTCCCCAGGACGGACTCTGGAAACACCATATATTTT. It specifies CASSLPRTDSGNTIYF.